These 5 T cell receptor beta chains share one sample of origin, sequenced in a study of T cell responses to AZD1222 COVID-19 vaccine (dated by TCRdb to the early 2020s). Libraries came from the immunoSEQ multiplex PCR assay. TCRdb retrieved this table from immuneACCESS and kept in-frame rearrangements only. Not all clones are present; in checked studies, unresolved V genes account for under half, and no reason is known for the remainder. This sample gives about 150,000 clones in total; 70% to 90% of them show up just once. Less than 9.5% of the sample is in the top ten clones. Reading the label with the study, this specimen's time point is: baseline before first vaccination. The sample in question was peripheral blood, obtained on day 0 of AZD1222 vaccination. The receptors were gathered from an adult in good health.

This clone was counted a single time. V and J are TRBV11-2 and TRBJ2-5; TRBD1 aligns across 8 bases. Germline values: CDR1 SGHAT, CDR2 FQNNGV. V shed 5 bases, J shed 5 bases, and the junction held 13 bases outside the gene matches. The CDR3 covers 16 residues. The CDR3 region is CASSPHDRQGKETQYF. The DNA for the CDR3 is TGTGCCAGCAGCCCCCACGACCGACAGGGGAAGGAGACCCAGTACTTC. Based on the CDR3 plus reference TRBV11-2 and TRBJ2-5, the full variable domain is EAGVAQSPRYKIIEKRQSVAFWCNPISGHATLYWYQQILGQGPKLLIQFQNNGVVDDSQLPKDRFSAERLKGVDSTLKIQPAKLEDSAVYLCASSPHDRQGKETQYFGPGTRLLVL.

This clone was seen more than once but under ten times. This chain links TRBV13 with TRBJ2-3, with D unresolved. Trimming cost V 5 bases and J 0 bases, with 6 bases left between them. Germline loops: CDR1 PRHDT, CDR2 FYEKMQ (reference sequence). The CDR3 spans 13 residues. The DNA for the CDR3 is TGTGCCAGCAGCCCCGGGAGCACAGATACGCAGTATTTT. The encoded protein is CASSPGSTDTQYF.

The chain links TRBV3-1 (or the pseudogene TRBV3-2) to TRBJ1-6; no firm D call. This CDR3 spans 13 amino acids. Per germline, CDR1 LGHDT and CDR2 YNNKEL (reference sequence). Trimming removed 0 bases from V and 6 bases from J, with 3 bases in between. DNA of the CDR3: TGTGCCAGCAGCCAAGACCTTAATTCACCCCTCCACTTT. As protein: CASSQDLNSPLHF.

This clone appeared a single time. The chain joins TRBV4-1 to TRBJ1-5; D may be TRBD1 (5 bases). The germline gives CDR1 MGHRA, CDR2 YSYEKL. V was cut by 1 base and J by 9 bases, with 10 bases left in between. This CDR3 contains 13 residues. The CDR3, as DNA: TGCGCCAGCAGCCAAGGTCCAGGGATGCCCCAGCATTTT. This sequence encodes CASSQGPGMPQHF.

The rearrangement links TRBV6-5 to TRBJ2-1, with D maybe TRBD1 (5 bases). The CDR3 is made up of 14 amino acids. Germline CDR1 MNHEY, CDR2 SVGAGI. Trimming shortened V by 5 bases and J by 5 bases, and 13 bases separated the two germline ends. The CDR3 sequence is CASSTTTANNEQFF. The CDR3 bases are TGTGCCAGCAGTACTACGACAGCTAACAATGAGCAGTTCTTC.